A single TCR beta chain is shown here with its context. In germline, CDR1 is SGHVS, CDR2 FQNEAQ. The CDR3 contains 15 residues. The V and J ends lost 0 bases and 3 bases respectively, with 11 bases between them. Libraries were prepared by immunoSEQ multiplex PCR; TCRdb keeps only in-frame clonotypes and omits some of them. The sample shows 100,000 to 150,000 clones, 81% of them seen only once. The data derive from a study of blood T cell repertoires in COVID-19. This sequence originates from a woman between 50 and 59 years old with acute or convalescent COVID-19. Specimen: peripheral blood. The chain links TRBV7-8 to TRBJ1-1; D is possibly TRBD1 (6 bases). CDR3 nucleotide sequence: TGTGCCAGCAGCTTAGCGAGGGCAGGGGACACTGAAGCTTTCTTT. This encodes CASSLARAGDTEAFF.